The T cell receptor (beta chain) under discussion was sequenced for a study of T-cell memory formation after mild COVID-19. Whole-study results and caveats: Cross-reactive memory appears to have joined, as suggested by some responding clones showing up in pre-infection memory. CD4+ contracting clones lay mainly in CM and EM, CD8+ ones in EMRA. For second-wave clones that peaked at day 37, SARS-CoV-2 specificity went unverified. Whereas later expanders leaned CD4+, clones contracting day 15 to 85 showed a balanced CD4/CD8 makeup.

A single record per CDR3 protein comes from TCRdb applying MiXCR to the 5' RACE reads. This sample has approximately 560,000 distinct CDR3 sequences, with 15% to 20% found just once. The V gene lost 0 bases and the J gene lost 6 bases, with 12 bases spanning the gap. CDR1 and CDR2 from the germline V gene are SGDLS and YYNGEE. There are 15 residues in the CDR3. As for this clonotype: Its antigen remains unknown.

The sequenced material came from PBMCs or a T cell subset sorted from them (not recorded which). The chain carries TRBV9 and TRBJ2-2, with D unclear. The clonotype originates from an adult woman who had mild COVID-19 (a few samples of this study predate the infection). Cell type and time point are not known. The CDR3 DNA reads as TGTGCCAGCAGCGTAGGGTATCGTGAATCCGGGGAGCTGTTTTTT. Amino acid sequence: CASSVGYRESGELFF.